These 11 T cell receptor beta chains originate from one sample sequenced in a study of vaccination and CD4 T cells after COVID-19. The treatment here: approximately nine-day PBMC culture with coronavirus spike peptide pools or control peptides (ViraFEST assay). Their cognate antigens are unknown. Cultured CD4+ T cell DNA was sequenced using the Oncomine TCR Beta short-read assay. One entry per CDR3 protein, called by TCRdb with MiXCR from the PCR reads. The sample holds some 14,000 distinct CDR3 sequences, just over 20% seen once. The specimen comprised CD4+ T cells from blood, cultured in vitro, sampled before SARS-CoV-2 vaccination. The receptors derive from a human donor who received a COVID-19 vaccine.

The chain is built from TRBV4-1 and TRBJ2-2, with D possibly TRBD2 on 7 matching bases. Germline CDR1 reads MGHRA; CDR2 reads YSYEKL. CDR3 length: 16 amino acids. Trimming removed 2 bases at V and 6 bases at J, with 16 bases between. The CDR3 sequence: CASSQPLSGGPGELFF. CDR3 coding DNA: TGCGCCAGCAGCCAACCCTTGTCCGGGGGGCCCGGGGAGCTGTTTTTT.

This clonotype occurred a few times. V is TRBV30 and J is TRBJ1-2; D perhaps matches TRBD1 (5 bases). The V gene's germline CDR1 is GTSNPN and CDR2 SVGIG (reference sequence). This CDR3 is 14 amino acids long. V dropped 4 bases and J dropped 7 bases, with 19 bases sitting between them. In nucleotides, the CDR3 is TGTGCCTGGAAACCTCCGGGGGACTTGGGTGGCTACACCTTC. Amino acid sequence: CAWKPPGDLGGYTF.

This clonotype turned up a few times. The gene calls are TRBV24-1 and TRBJ2-5; weak D call: TRBD1 (6 bases). This CDR3 is 18 amino acids long. The germline V gene encodes CDR1 KGHDR and CDR2 SFDVKD. The germline V and J ends were trimmed by 8 bases and 1 base, with 25 bases remaining between them. Here the CDR3 reads CATTGQLQGAFIQETQYF. The DNA of the CDR3 is TGTGCCACCACCGGTCAATTACAGGGCGCCTTCATCCAAGAGACCCAGTACTTC.

Comments on this clonotype: A much larger clone lies a single base off, so this may be a read error. This rearrangement joins TRBV6-5 to TRBJ1-1; D unresolved. Germline CDR1 is MNHEY and CDR2 is SVGAGI. The CDR3 runs to 13 residues. CDR3 amino acids: CANSYSVRSEAFF. The CDR3 DNA reads as TGTGCCAACAGTTACTCGGTTCGATCTGAAGCTTTCTTT.

This chain joins TRBV3-1 and TRBJ1-1; 10 positions agree with TRBD1. J gave up 10 bases and V 0 bases, and 2 bases lay outside the gene matches. CDR1 is LGHDT and CDR2 is YNNKEL in the germline V gene (reference sequence). CDR3 length equals 13 residues. The CDR3 loop reads CASSQDRDRGAFF. CDR3 sequence (DNA): TGTGCCAGCAGCCAAGATAGGGACAGGGGAGCTTTCTTT.

This clonotype was observed a handful of times. The V and J genes are TRBV30 and TRBJ2-1; 11 bases are shared with TRBD2. CDR3 length: 16 amino acids. Germline assignment: CDR1 GTSNPN and CDR2 SVGIG (reference sequence). The V gene end was trimmed by 2 bases and the J gene end by 7 bases; junction bases not matched to a gene: 10. The CDR3 loop reads CAWSPISGGAGNEQFF. DNA for the CDR3: TGTGCCTGGAGTCCGATTAGCGGGGGGGCAGGTAATGAGCAGTTCTTC.

The rearrangement joins TRBV11-2 to TRBJ1-6, with D tentatively TRBD1 (5 bases). V was pared by 0 bases and J by 11 bases, with 17 bases between. The V gene's germline CDR1 is SGHAT and CDR2 FQNNGV. The CDR3 extends over 16 amino acids. The CDR3 spells CASSLDHPREGPPLHF. Here the CDR3 DNA reads TGTGCCAGCAGCTTAGATCACCCCAGGGAAGGGCCACCCCTCCACTTT.

The chain recombines TRBV12-3 or TRBV12-4 with TRBJ2-7; 13 bases align to TRBD2. Unmatched junction bases numbered 18, after V lost 3 bases and J lost 4 bases. The CDR3 loop spans 20 amino acids. CDR3 sequence reads: CASSFYGRLAGGRRRYEQYF. Here the CDR3 DNA reads TGTGCCAGCAGTTTTTATGGGAGACTAGCGGGGGGCCGAAGGAGATACGAGCAGTACTTC.

V and J are TRBV9 and TRBJ1-5; D unclear. The CDR3 spans 15 residues. Per the germline V gene, CDR1 is SGDLS and CDR2 is YYNGEE. V dropped 1 base and J dropped 0 bases, with 8 bases sitting between them. CDR3 bases: TGTGCCAGCAGCGTAAGCAGCTATAGCAATCAGCCCCAGCATTTT. As protein: CASSVSSYSNQPQHF.

DNA for the CDR3: TGTGCCACCAGTGAGGGGACAGGTCTTAATGAAAAACTGTTTTTT. This codes for CATSEGTGLNEKLFF. This chain joins TRBV24-1 and TRBJ1-4, with 8 nucleotides matching TRBD1. Trimming at V came to 4 bases and at J to 4 bases, leaving 4 bases not matched to a gene. Germline V CDR1 and CDR2: KGHDR, SFDVKD. CDR3 length equals 15 residues.

This chain joins TRBV6-1 and TRBJ1-1; D not certain. Germline V gene data show CDR1 as MNHNS and CDR2 as SASEGT. V was pared by 10 bases and J by 4 bases, with 19 bases between. The length of the CDR3 is 14 residues. The CDR3: CATRDLLLGTEAFF. CDR3 sequence (DNA): TGTGCCACCCGGGATCTGTTACTGGGCACTGAAGCTTTCTTT.